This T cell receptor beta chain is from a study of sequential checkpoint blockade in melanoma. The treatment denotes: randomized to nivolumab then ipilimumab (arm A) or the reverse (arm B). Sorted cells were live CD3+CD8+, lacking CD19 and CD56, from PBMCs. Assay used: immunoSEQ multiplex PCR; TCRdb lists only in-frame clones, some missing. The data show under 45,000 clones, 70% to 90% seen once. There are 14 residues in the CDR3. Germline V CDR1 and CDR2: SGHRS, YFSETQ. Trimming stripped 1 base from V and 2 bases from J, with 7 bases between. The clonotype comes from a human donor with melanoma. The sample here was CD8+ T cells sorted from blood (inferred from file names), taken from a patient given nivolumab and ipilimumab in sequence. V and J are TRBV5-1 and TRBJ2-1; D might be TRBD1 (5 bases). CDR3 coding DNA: TGCGCCAGCAGCTTGTACAGGACCTACAATGAGCAGTTCTTC. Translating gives CASSLYRTYNEQFF.